The sequence of this T cell receptor (beta chain) was determined in a study of metastatic and nonmetastatic thyroid tumors (dated by TCRdb to between 2020 and 2021). With respect to the entire study: For patients with malignant and with benign thyroid disease, the researchers compared repertoires between peripheral blood samples and tumor or nodule tissue samples.

From the cysteine through the phenylalanine, the CDR3 covers 13 amino acids. Only CDR3 DNA is held: 39 bases, read in frame from base 1. The germline ends are 8 bases apart after V is trimmed by 6 bases and J by 0 bases. Libraries were prepared through PCR. Instrument on record: Illumina HiSeq 4000. The TCR beta-chain CDR3 region of each patient was profiled by high-throughput sequencing. From the authors' description of their analysis: CDR3 differences across clinicopathological groups were used to build a classifier for discriminating distant-metastatic papillary thyroid cancer patients. To measure repertoire diversity the researchers used the Shannon index, while the Morisita-Horn index served to gauge how similar the tumor and blood repertoires were. TCRdb's own reprocessing of the public reads used fastp at Q25 and MiXCR and kept productive beta chains. TCRdb's processing, not the study's, gives the V and J calls here. The sample table holds about 40,000 clones, of which approximately 17% were seen once. Roughly 13% of the sample is taken by the ten largest.

No patient had received any treatment before thyroid surgery. The study retrospectively analysed patient clinical samples collected from about 2012 to 2018 using T-cell receptor beta sequencing. This clone was observed many times. The specificity of this receptor is unknown. No much larger clone is present one base from it, and per-base qualities are unavailable. What the authors observed across the whole study: TCR beta diversity was reported as significantly higher in malignant tumors than in benign nodules, in both blood and tumor samples.

Recombination linked TRBV12-3 or TRBV12-4 to TRBJ1-1, with the identity of the D gene unclear. The sequenced material came from tumor tissue. The TCR sequence derives from a female donor with papillary thyroid cancer or a benign thyroid nodule (not recorded which). Some clones in this sample may be carry-over from other donors' samples. The DNA sequence follows: TGTGCCAGCAGGTTCGTAATGAACACTGAAGCTTTCTTT. Its protein is CASRFVMNTEAFF.